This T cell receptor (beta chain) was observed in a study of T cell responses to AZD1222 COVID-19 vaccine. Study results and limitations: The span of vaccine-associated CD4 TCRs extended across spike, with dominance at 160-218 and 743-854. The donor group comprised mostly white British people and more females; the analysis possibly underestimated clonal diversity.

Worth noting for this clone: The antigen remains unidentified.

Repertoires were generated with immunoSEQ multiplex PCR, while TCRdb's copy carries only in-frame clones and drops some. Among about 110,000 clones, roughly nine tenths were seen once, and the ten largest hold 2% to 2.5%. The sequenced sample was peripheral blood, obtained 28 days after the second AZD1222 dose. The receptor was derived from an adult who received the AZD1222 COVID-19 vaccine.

The CDR3 DNA follows: TGTGCCAGCAGTTACTCGAAGGGTGATAGCAATCAGCCCCAGCATTTT. It encodes CASSYSKGDSNQPQHF. J is TRBJ1-5 and V is TRBV6-6; unclear D gene. V lost 0 bases to trimming and J lost 0 bases, with 9 bases between them. The CDR3 covers 16 residues. The germline V gene encodes CDR1 MNHNY and CDR2 SVGAGI (reference sequence).